These 27 T cell receptor beta chains were all obtained from the same sample, sequenced in a study of cytomegalovirus exposure and HLA in healthy donors. Researchers ran the PCR with 60 Vbeta and 13 Jbeta primers. The data were produced by immunoSEQ multiplex PCR, yet TCRdb's version contains in-frame clones alone and is incomplete. The table has more than 150,000 clones, about three quarters seen once; the top ten hold roughly 1.5%. Sequencing was carried out using PBMCs. The receptors come from a man between 18 and 35 years old in good health and CMV-seronegative.

J is TRBJ2-5 and V is TRBV7-3; D ambiguous. This CDR3 has 14 residues. The ends were cut back, 0 bases at V and 3 bases at J, with 8 bases in the middle. Germline CDR1 is SGHTA and CDR2 is FQGTGA. In DNA, the CDR3 is TGTGCCAGCAGCTTAACTGGCTTGAAAGAGACCCAGTACTTC. Protein sequence: CASSLTGLKETQYF. The full variable domain, with the rest looked up from reference TRBV7-3 and TRBJ2-5, is GAGVSQTPSNKVTEKGKYVELRCDPISGHTALYWYRQSLGQGPEFLIYFQGTGAADDSGLPNDRFFAVRPEGSVSTLKIQRTERGDSAVYLCASSLTGLKETQYFGPGTRLLVL.

This clone appeared a few times. The V gene is TRBV5-4, the J gene TRBJ2-3; TRBD2 matches at 11 bases. This CDR3 region has 15 residues. Germline CDR1 SGHNT, CDR2 YYREEE (reference sequence). After removal of 4 bases from V and 6 bases from J, the junction contained 7 bases not matched to a gene. The CDR3 spells CASSHASGGWDTQYF. The CDR3 DNA is TGTGCCAGCAGCCACGCTAGCGGGGGGTGGGATACGCAGTATTTT. The complete variable domain, with remaining parts taken from reference TRBV5-4 and TRBJ2-3, reads ETGVTQSPTHLIKTRGQQVTLRCSSQSGHNTVSWYQQALGQGPQFIFQYYREEENGRGNFPPRFSGLQFPNYSSELNVNALELDDSALYLCASSHASGGWDTQYFGPGTRLTVL.

This chain's CDR3 is CSARRGYTF. The CDR3 nucleotides are TGCAGTGCTAGACGGGGCTACACCTTC. This chain connects TRBV20-1 to TRBJ1-2, with D uncertain. The CDR3 consists of 9 residues. The V end lost 2 bases, the J end lost 8 bases, and 3 bases lay between the germline ends. Germline CDR1 and CDR2: DFQATT and SNEGSKA (reference sequence).

V usage is TRBV9 and J usage is TRBJ2-1; 9 bases are shared with TRBD2. The germline V gene has CDR1 SGDLS and CDR2 YYNGEE. The CDR3 sequence is 13 residues long. J was trimmed by 10 bases and V by 4 bases; bases with no gene match: 6. CDR3 sequence: CASSSWTSDEQFF. CDR3 coding DNA: TGTGCCAGCAGCAGTTGGACTAGCGACGAGCAGTTCTTC.

J is TRBJ1-1 and V is TRBV25-1; 7 bases match TRBD1. J gave up 0 bases and V 6 bases, and 13 bases lay outside the gene matches. Germline V gene sequence: CDR1 MGHDK, CDR2 SYGVNS. The CDR3 has 17 residues. This chain's CDR3 is CASSDTPRTGMNTEAFF. The CDR3 DNA reads as TGTGCCAGCAGCGATACTCCTCGGACAGGAATGAACACTGAAGCTTTCTTT.

DNA of the CDR3: TGTGCCAGCAGTGAAGCTAGGGACAGGGGAGAAAAACTGTTTTTT. Amino acid sequence: CASSEARDRGEKLFF. The rearrangement uses TRBV2 and TRBJ1-4; 10 bases line up with TRBD1. The CDR3 extends over 15 amino acids. Per the germline V gene, CDR1 is SNHLY and CDR2 is FYNNEI. V dropped 0 bases and J dropped 8; count of bases not matched to a gene: 3.

This chain joins TRBV7-9 and TRBJ1-3, with D tentatively TRBD1 (6 bases). Trimming stripped 1 base from V and 2 bases from J, with 9 bases between. Germline assignment: CDR1 SEHNR and CDR2 FQNEAQ (reference sequence). CDR3 length: 15 amino acids. CDR3 sequence reads: CASSLVGGTGNTIYF. The CDR3 nucleotides are TGTGCCAGCAGCTTAGTAGGGGGAACTGGAAACACCATATATTTT.

The chain uses TRBV27 and TRBJ1-2, with a possible D match to TRBD1 (6 bases). Between the trimmed V and J ends, which lost 5 bases and 0 bases, there was a span of 22 bases. From germline, CDR1 is MNHEY and CDR2 SMNVEV (reference sequence). The CDR3 spans 18 residues. The CDR3 DNA reads TGTGCCAGCAGTCCGATTAAGGGCCCGAGGGGGTCTAACTATGGCTACACCTTC. It specifies CASSPIKGPRGSNYGYTF.

CDR3 DNA: TGCGCCAGCAGCTTACAGGGGCCAAACTACGAGCAGTACTTC. Amino acids: CASSLQGPNYEQYF. V is TRBV5-1 and J is TRBJ2-7; 7 nucleotides agree with TRBD1. The CDR3 has 14 residues. Trimming removed 2 bases from V and 3 bases from J; junction bases left unmatched: 5. Germline assignment: CDR1 SGHRS and CDR2 YFSETQ. Supplemented by reference TRBV5-1 and TRBJ2-7, the full variable domain reads KAGVTQTPRYLIKTRGQQVTLSCSPISGHRSVSWYQQTPGQGLQFLFEYFSETQRNKGNFPGRFSGRQFSNSRSEMNVSTLELGDSALYLCASSLQGPNYEQYFGPGTRLTVT.

The table lists this clone with a few counts. The chain has TRBV7-9 and TRBJ2-7, with D maybe TRBD2 (6 bases). V lost 0 bases and J 1 base, leaving 10 bases between the germline ends. CDR1 SEHNR and CDR2 FQNEAQ come from the germline V gene (reference sequence). This CDR3 has 15 residues. The CDR3 loop is CASSLAPGVSYEQYF. DNA of the CDR3: TGTGCCAGCAGCTTAGCCCCGGGGGTATCCTACGAGCAGTACTTC.

Only a few counts were recorded for this clone. The CDR3 DNA reads TGTGCCAGCAGTTTATGGCGGGGGACGGGGTCCTACGAGCAGTACTTC. Translating gives CASSLWRGTGSYEQYF. This chain links TRBV27 with TRBJ2-7; 7 positions match TRBD2. CDR1 and CDR2 (germline): MNHEY, SMNVEV (reference sequence). Trimming at V came to 1 base and at J to 1 base, leaving 7 bases not matched to a gene. The CDR3 sequence is 16 residues long.

This clone was detected a few times. V usage is TRBV4-3 and J usage is TRBJ1-2; TRBD1 agrees at 9 bases. Germline values: CDR1 LGHNA, CDR2 YSLEER. With V trimmed by 4 bases and J by 7 bases, 13 bases remained unmatched. CDR3 length: 16 amino acids. This CDR3 is CASSRTPGQGICGYTF. DNA for the CDR3: TGCGCCAGCAGCCGCACGCCGGGACAGGGAATATGTGGCTACACCTTC.

Comment on this clone: The DNA is omitted, as the CDR3 cannot be located on it reliably, and the CDR3 follows TCRdb's listing. This CDR3 reads CASSSSGHINTEAFF. The gene calls are TRBV6-5 and TRBJ1-1; the table assigns TRBD1, which was not confirmed against the DNA. The CDR3 length is 15 residues, termini included. Germline loops: CDR1 MNHEY, CDR2 SVGAGI.

This clone appeared a single time. The chain has TRBV19 and TRBJ2-6, with 8 bases fitting TRBD1. This CDR3 is 18 amino acids long. Germline V gene lookup returns CDR1 LNHDA and CDR2 SQIVND (reference sequence). V shed 3 bases and J 1 base; nucleotides not matched to a gene: 8. This CDR3 reads CASSIDGQGRSGANVLTF. The CDR3 DNA follows: TGTGCCAGTAGTATCGATGGACAGGGTCGGTCTGGGGCCAACGTCCTGACTTTC. The full variable domain, in which reference TRBV19 and TRBJ2-6 provide the parts outside the CDR3, is DGGITQSPKYLFRKEGQNVTLSCEQNLNHDAMYWYRQDPGQGLRLIYYSQIVNDFQKGDIAEGYSVSREKKESFPLTVTSAQKNPTAFYLCASSIDGQGRSGANVLTFGAGSRLTVL.

The genes are TRBV30 and TRBJ2-1; TRBD2 might be the D (5 bases). Trimming stripped 0 bases from V and 7 bases from J, with 10 bases between. Germline V lookup: CDR1 GTSNPN, CDR2 SVGIG (reference sequence). The CDR3 consists of 13 residues. CDR3 in amino acids: CAWSVTSRNEQFF. The CDR3 region has the DNA TGTGCCTGGAGTGTAACTAGTAGGAATGAGCAGTTCTTC.

The rearrangement links TRBV4-3 to TRBJ1-2; D call uncertain. V was cut by 3 bases and J by 4 bases, with 15 bases left in between. The CDR3 is 15 residues long. The germline CDR1 and CDR2 sequences are LGHNA and YSLEER. The CDR3 sequence is CASSQDPGGSYGYTF. The CDR3 nucleotides read TGCGCCAGCAGCCAGGATCCGGGAGGGTCCTATGGCTACACCTTC.

J is TRBJ2-1 and V is TRBV9, with 8 nucleotides matching TRBD1. The CDR3 runs to 16 residues. The ends lost 3 bases at V and 7 bases at J; junction bases unmatched: 12. Germline CDR1 SGDLS, CDR2 YYNGEE. CDR3 DNA: TGTGCCAGCAGCGCCACAGGGGGACCGGGACCGAATGAGCAGTTCTTC. Encoded protein: CASSATGGPGPNEQFF.

This rearrangement joins TRBV25-1 to TRBJ1-2; D is uncertain. Germline CDR1 is MGHDK and CDR2 is SYGVNS. The CDR3 is 13 amino acids. V shed 1 base and J shed 3 bases, with 6 bases lying between them. CDR3 nucleotides: TGTGCCAGCAGTGAATTCCCAGACTATGGCTACACCTTC. Translated, it gives CASSEFPDYGYTF.

The gene calls are TRBV11-3 and TRBJ2-5, with D perhaps TRBD1 (5 bases). The V end lost 1 base, the J end lost 1 base, and 22 bases lay between the germline ends. The germline CDR1 and CDR2 sequences are SGHNT and YENEEA. The CDR3 length is 19 residues. CDR3 nucleotide sequence: TGTGCCAGCAGCTTAGGGAGACAGAGAGTGGGGCCGTTCCAAGAGACCCAGTACTTC. It translates to CASSLGRQRVGPFQETQYF.

The gene calls are TRBV4-3 and TRBJ2-7; 14 bases are shared with TRBD2. This CDR3 region has 15 residues. V shed 4 bases and J 5 bases; nucleotides not matched to a gene: 4. The germline V gene encodes CDR1 LGHNA and CDR2 YSLEER. The CDR3: CASSRLAGGPHEQYF. The DNA for the CDR3 is TGCGCCAGCAGCCGACTAGCGGGAGGGCCCCACGAGCAGTACTTC.

This clone was observed a few times. The genes are TRBV7-9 and TRBJ2-7, with D maybe TRBD2 (6 bases). Germline assignment: CDR1 SEHNR and CDR2 FQNEAQ (reference sequence). The CDR3 length is 13 residues. V gave up 5 bases and J gave up 3 bases, with 11 bases separating them. CDR3 protein: CASSDGLYYEQYF. The CDR3 region has the DNA TGTGCCAGCAGCGACGGACTATACTACGAGCAGTACTTC.

The chain uses TRBV19 and TRBJ1-1; 8 positions agree with TRBD1. Germline values: CDR1 LNHDA, CDR2 SQIVND (reference sequence). V shed 3 bases, J shed 5 bases, and the junction held 5 bases outside the gene matches. The CDR3 sequence is 14 residues long. CDR3 protein: CASSIQGAQTEAFF. The DNA of the CDR3 is TGTGCCAGTAGTATTCAGGGGGCGCAGACTGAAGCTTTCTTT.

To note about this clone: The junction departs from germline at one end; a sequencing error may be responsible. The chain carries TRBV7-9 and TRBJ2-7, with 9 positions matching TRBD1. The CDR3 sequence is 15 residues long. Germline CDR1 SEHNR, CDR2 FQNEAQ (reference sequence). The CDR3: CASSLAGTGIDEQYF. The CDR3 nucleotides are TGTGCCAGCAGCCTAGCCGGGACAGGGATAGACGAGCAGTACTTC.

The rearrangement links TRBV7-3 to TRBJ1-6; TRBD1 matches 7 bases. The CDR3 covers 13 residues. Germline lookup yields CDR1 SGHTA and CDR2 FQGTGA. V lost 5 bases, J lost 9 bases, and 4 bases stayed unmatched. The CDR3 is CASSVGQASPLHF. The DNA for the CDR3 is TGTGCCAGCAGCGTCGGACAGGCTTCACCCCTCCACTTT.

The J gene is TRBJ2-1, the V gene TRBV27, with D possibly TRBD2 on 6 matching bases. The germline V and J ends were trimmed by 5 bases and 6 bases, with 14 bases remaining between them. Germline assignment: CDR1 MNHEY and CDR2 SMNVEV (reference sequence). This CDR3 spans 14 amino acids. Written as DNA, the CDR3 is TGTGCCAGCAGTCTATTAGAGGGACTCAATGAGCAGTTCTTC. Its translation is CASSLLEGLNEQFF.

The chain is built from TRBV6-4 and TRBJ2-1; 11 nucleotides match TRBD1. The CDR3 extends over 15 amino acids. V lost 7 bases to trimming and J lost 8 bases; unmatched junction nucleotides: 10. CDR1 is MRHNA, CDR2 SNTAGT, per germline. In DNA form, the CDR3 reads TGTGCCAGCACCCCCGGGACAGGGGGAGTGGATGAGCAGTTCTTC. It encodes CASTPGTGGVDEQFF.

This chain uses TRBV5-6 with TRBJ2-7; no reliable D call. This CDR3 has 12 residues. CDR1 SGHDT and CDR2 YYEEEE come from the germline V gene. The V end lost 1 base, the J end lost 7 bases, and 9 bases lay between the germline ends. The CDR3 bases are TGTGCCAGCAGCTTGATTAGGCGGGAGCAGTACTTC. Amino acid sequence: CASSLIRREQYF.